These T cell receptor beta chains were read from a single sample in a study of T cells in Graves' hyperthyroidism and ophthalmopathy. TCRdb called the multiplex PCR reads again in MiXCR, with one record for every CDR3 protein. Of under 450,000 distinct CDR3 sequences listed, about 18% are singletons. The specimen sequenced was blood. Every receptor here comes from a woman aged 25 to 45 with Graves' hyperthyroidism that later progressed to Graves' ophthalmopathy. Each CDR3 is given with its conserved first and last residue. Each record gives: CDR3 DNA, CDR3 protein, clone size, CDR3 length, D gene, V gene, J gene. A D gene is named only where the DNA matches it firmly. Size is stated for part of the rows, as once, few or many counts, or as a class when the clone is expanded.

CDR3 DNA: TGCGCCAGCAGCTTGGTGCTTGGGACAGGGATTCAAGAGACCCAGTACTTC
CDR3 protein: CASSLVLGTGIQETQYF
clone size: many
CDR3 length: 17
D gene: TRBD1
V gene: TRBV5-1
J gene: TRBJ2-5

CDR3 DNA: TGTGCCAGCAGTTCCCGGGGGGAGTTCACAGATACGCAGTATTTT
CDR3 protein: CASSSRGEFTDTQYF
clone size: many
CDR3 length: 15
D gene: TRBD2
V gene: TRBV28
J gene: TRBJ2-3

CDR3 DNA: TGCAGTGCTAGAGATCGTCTAGAGCGGGATTCACCCTATACGCAGTATTTT
CDR3 protein: CSARDRLERDSPYTQYF
clone size: many
CDR3 length: 17
D gene: TRBD2
V gene: TRBV20-1
J gene: TRBJ2-3

CDR3 DNA: TGTGCCAGCAGTGAAACCGCCGCCGGGGGCAATGAGCAGTTCTTC
CDR3 protein: CASSETAAGGNEQFF
clone size: -
CDR3 length: 15
D gene: -
V gene: TRBV6-1
J gene: TRBJ2-1

CDR3 DNA: TGTGCCAGCAGTGAGGTCAGACTAGCGGGGAACACCGGGGAGCTGTTTTTT
CDR3 protein: CASSEVRLAGNTGELFF
clone size: many
CDR3 length: 17
D gene: TRBD2
V gene: TRBV6-1
J gene: TRBJ2-2

CDR3 DNA: TGCGCCAGCAGCTGGGGGGTCTTGGACAGGGAAGCTAGCACAGATACGCAGTATTTT
CDR3 protein: CASSWGVLDREASTDTQYF
clone size: many
CDR3 length: 19
D gene: TRBD1
V gene: TRBV5-1
J gene: TRBJ2-3

CDR3 DNA: TGCAGTGCTAGATCTTTAGCGGGATTCGGCACAGATACGCAGTATTTT
CDR3 protein: CSARSLAGFGTDTQYF
clone size: few
CDR3 length: 16
D gene: TRBD2
V gene: TRBV20-1
J gene: TRBJ2-3

CDR3 DNA: TGCAGTGCTAGAGAATGGGGGAACAATGAGCAGTTCTTC
CDR3 protein: CSAREWGNNEQFF
clone size: many
CDR3 length: 13
D gene: -
V gene: TRBV20-1
J gene: TRBJ2-1

CDR3 DNA: TGTGCCAGTACCCCAGGACAGGGGGCTACCACTGAAGCTTTCTTT
CDR3 protein: CASTPGQGATTEAFF
clone size: -
CDR3 length: 15
D gene: TRBD1
V gene: TRBV19
J gene: TRBJ1-1

CDR3 DNA: TGCGCCAGCAGCAGTAGGTCGGCTAGGGGTTCGAAGACCCAGTACTTC
CDR3 protein: CASSSRSARGSKTQYF
clone size: -
CDR3 length: 16
D gene: -
V gene: TRBV5-1
J gene: TRBJ2-5

CDR3 DNA: TGCAGTGCTAGAACCCAGGGGATCAATCAGCCCCAGCATTTT
CDR3 protein: CSARTQGINQPQHF
clone size: -
CDR3 length: 14
D gene: -
V gene: TRBV20-1
J gene: TRBJ1-5

CDR3 DNA: TGTGCCAGCAGTTTATTACAGGGGCAACCCTACGAGCAGTACTTC
CDR3 protein: CASSLLQGQPYEQYF
clone size: many
CDR3 length: 15
D gene: TRBD1
V gene: TRBV27
J gene: TRBJ2-7

CDR3 DNA: TGCAGTGCTAGTCAGACCGGGGAGCTGTTTTTT
CDR3 protein: CSASQTGELFF
clone size: many
CDR3 length: 11
D gene: -
V gene: TRBV20-1
J gene: TRBJ2-2

CDR3 DNA: TGTGCCAGCTCCTCCTTGGTGTTAGGCCGGGAGACCCAGTACTTC
CDR3 protein: CASSSLVLGRETQYF
clone size: many
CDR3 length: 15
D gene: -
V gene: TRBV6-1
J gene: TRBJ2-5

CDR3 DNA: TGTGCCAGTAGTAGCTCACAGGGGGGTCAGCCCCAGCATTTT
CDR3 protein: CASSSSQGGQPQHF
clone size: many
CDR3 length: 14
D gene: TRBD1
V gene: TRBV19
J gene: TRBJ1-5

CDR3 DNA: TGTGCCAGCACTGTTGAGACCTACGGAAAGCAGTTCTTC
CDR3 protein: CASTVETYGKQFF
clone size: -
CDR3 length: 13
D gene: -
V gene: TRBV2
J gene: TRBJ2-1

CDR3 DNA: TGTGCCAGCAGTGCCCGGACAGGCGATTATGGCTACACCTTC
CDR3 protein: CASSARTGDYGYTF
clone size: few
CDR3 length: 14
D gene: TRBD1
V gene: TRBV28
J gene: TRBJ1-2

CDR3 DNA: TGTGCCAGCAGTGAAGCTAGCGGGGGGGCGAAAGATACGCAGTATTTT
CDR3 protein: CASSEASGGAKDTQYF
clone size: -
CDR3 length: 16
D gene: TRBD2
V gene: TRBV6-1
J gene: TRBJ2-3

CDR3 DNA: TGTGCCAGCAGCCCAGAGTACACCGGGGAGCTGTTTTTT
CDR3 protein: CASSPEYTGELFF
clone size: many
CDR3 length: 13
D gene: -
V gene: TRBV11-2
J gene: TRBJ2-2

CDR3 DNA: TGTGCCAGCAGTTTATTTGGTAGGGTAGATACGCAGTATTTT
CDR3 protein: CASSLFGRVDTQYF
clone size: many
CDR3 length: 14
D gene: -
V gene: TRBV28
J gene: TRBJ2-3